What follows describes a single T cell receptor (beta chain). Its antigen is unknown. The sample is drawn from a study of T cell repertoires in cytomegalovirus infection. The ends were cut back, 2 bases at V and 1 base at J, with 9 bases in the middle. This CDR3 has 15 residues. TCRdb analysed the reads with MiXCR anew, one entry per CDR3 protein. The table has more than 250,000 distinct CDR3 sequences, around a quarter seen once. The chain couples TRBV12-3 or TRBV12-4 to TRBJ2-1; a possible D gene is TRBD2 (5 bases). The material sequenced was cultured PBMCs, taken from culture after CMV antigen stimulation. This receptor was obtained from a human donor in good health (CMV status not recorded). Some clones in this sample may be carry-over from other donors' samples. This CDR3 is CASSLRRASYNEQFF. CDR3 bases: TGTGCCAGCAGTTTAAGGCGGGCATCCTACAATGAGCAGTTCTTC.